Listed here are 17 T cell receptor beta chains from one sample, sequenced in a study of identical twins. A single record per CDR3 protein comes from TCRdb applying MiXCR to the 5' RACE reads. The sample shows some 96,000 distinct CDR3 sequences, about 6.1% of them seen only once. What was sequenced was memory T cells sorted from blood. The origin of the receptors is a woman aged 45-60 years in good health.

This clonotype was found many times. This chain joins TRBV4-1 and TRBJ1-2; D gene ambiguous. V was trimmed by 0 bases and J by 4 bases, leaving 12 bases between them. Germline CDR1 is MGHRA and CDR2 is YSYEKL. This CDR3 region has 15 residues. The CDR3 DNA is TGCGCCAGCAGCCAAGAAAGTCGAGGATTCTATGGCTACACCTTC. It encodes CASSQESRGFYGYTF.

This clonotype showed up many times. The J gene is TRBJ2-3, the V gene TRBV11-2; D is undetermined. The germline V gene encodes CDR1 SGHAT and CDR2 FQNNGV. The CDR3 has 12 residues. The V end was cut by 8 bases, the J end by 3 bases, with 9 bases between. This CDR3 reads CASGLGTDTQYF. CDR3 nucleotides: TGTGCCAGCGGCCTAGGGACAGATACGCAGTATTTT.

This clonotype was observed a few times. The chain has TRBV12-3 or TRBV12-4 and TRBJ1-5; D unclear. V was clipped by 1 base and J by 1 base, with 5 bases between them. The CDR3 has 14 residues. The CDR3 bases are TGTGCCAGCAGTTTAGACAAGAGCAATCAGCCCCAGCATTTT. Protein sequence: CASSLDKSNQPQHF.

In this sample, this clonotype turned up many times. This sequence joins TRBV5-1 and TRBJ1-1, with D unresolved. CDR1 SGHRS and CDR2 YFSETQ come from the germline V gene. Trimming cost V 5 bases and J 3 bases, with 14 bases left between them. CDR3 length: 14 residues. The CDR3 loop is CASRGSLGDTEAFF. CDR3 coding DNA: TGCGCCAGCAGGGGTAGTTTGGGAGACACTGAAGCTTTCTTT.

This clonotype was picked up many times. J is TRBJ2-1 and V is TRBV3-1; D is unclear. This CDR3 contains 15 residues. Germline V CDR1 and CDR2: LGHDT, YNNKEL (reference sequence). Trimming cost V 0 bases and J 6 bases, with 12 bases left between them. The chain's CDR3 is CASSQDFGVSNEQFF. CDR3 nucleotides: TGTGCCAGCAGCCAAGATTTTGGTGTTTCCAATGAGCAGTTCTTC.

This clonotype came up many times. The chain combines TRBV6-6 with TRBJ1-5; TRBD1 matches at 9 bases. The germline gives CDR1 MNHNY, CDR2 SVGAGI (reference sequence). The junction had 10 bases not matched to a gene; V was cut back by 6 bases and J by 10 bases. The CDR3 extends over 14 amino acids. The CDR3 spells CASSTVPGQGPQHF. The CDR3 DNA is TGTGCCAGCAGCACCGTCCCGGGACAGGGCCCCCAGCATTTT.

In this sample, this clonotype turned up many times. The J gene is TRBJ1-1, the V gene TRBV7-9; D is perhaps TRBD1 (5 bases). V was pared by 3 bases and J by 6 bases, with 14 bases between. Germline lookup yields CDR1 SEHNR and CDR2 FQNEAQ (reference sequence). The CDR3 runs 14 residues. In DNA, the CDR3 is TGTGCCAGCAGCTTGTGGGGGGGATTGGCTGAAGCTTTCTTT. It specifies CASSLWGGLAEAFF.

This rearrangement joins TRBV5-1 to TRBJ2-5; tentative D call: TRBD1 (7 bases). V lost 4 bases and J lost 4, with 26 bases in between. Germline CDR1 reads SGHRS; CDR2 reads YFSETQ. The CDR3 runs to 18 residues. CDR3 coding DNA: TGCGCCAGCAGCCTGTTATTTCGACAGGGAGGAAGAGGAGAGACCCAGTACTTC. This encodes CASSLLFRQGGRGETQYF.

The table lists this clonotype with a few counts. The chain couples TRBV12-3 or TRBV12-4 to TRBJ1-2; 7 bases line up with TRBD1. V dropped 5 bases and J dropped 7; count of bases not matched to a gene: 7. This CDR3 comprises 13 residues. This CDR3 is CASSPRQGSGYTF. In DNA form, the CDR3 reads TGTGCCAGCAGTCCCAGACAGGGCTCTGGCTACACCTTC.

Regarding this clonotype: This sequence may be a read error, since a much larger clone differs from it by one base. The CDR3 region is CASSQEGTETDTPYF. The CDR3 DNA reads as TGCGCCAGCAGCCAAGAGGGGACAGAGACAGATACGCCGTATTTT. The rearrangement uses TRBV4-1 and TRBJ2-3; 7 nucleotides match TRBD1. The CDR3 extends over 15 amino acids. The germline V gene has CDR1 MGHRA and CDR2 YSYEKL.

This clonotype was found a few times. This chain joins TRBV6-4 and TRBJ2-2; 9 bases agree with TRBD2. The CDR3 contains 14 residues. Germline V CDR1 and CDR2: MRHNA, SNTAGT. V gave up 5 bases and J gave up 4 bases; unmatched junction bases: 2. CDR3 region: CASSLREGTGELFF. The CDR3 DNA follows: TGTGCCAGCAGTTTGCGGGAGGGCACCGGGGAGCTGTTTTTT.

Relative to its sample, this clonotype is medium-sized (0.01 to 0.1%). The rearrangement joins TRBV20-1 to TRBJ2-3, with unresolved D. V lost 6 bases and J lost 6, with 13 bases in between. The CDR3 sequence is 12 residues long. Germline V gene lookup returns CDR1 DFQATT and CDR2 SNEGSKA (reference sequence). The DNA for the CDR3 is TGCAGTGCAACCACCCCAGGTGATACGCAGTATTTT. It codes for CSATTPGDTQYF.

The gene calls are TRBV12-3 or TRBV12-4 and TRBJ1-2; D gene unclear. V shed 4 bases and J shed 7 bases, with 13 bases lying between them. The CDR3 extends over 13 amino acids. Here the CDR3 DNA reads TGTGCCAGCAGTTCCGACACTCATCCTGGCTACACCTTC. Translation: CASSSDTHPGYTF.

This clonotype was recorded many times. The chain carries TRBV10-3 and TRBJ2-5; 7 bases align to TRBD2. The V gene end was trimmed by 4 bases and the J gene end by 3 bases; junction bases not matched to a gene: 5. The length of the CDR3 is 14 residues. Germline assignment: CDR1 ENHRY and CDR2 SYGVKD. Here the CDR3 DNA reads TGTGCCATCAGTGGGAGGCTAGCGGAAGAGACCCAGTACTTC. It yields the protein CAISGRLAEETQYF.

In its sample, this clonotype was seen many times. V and J are TRBV18 and TRBJ1-1; D is unresolved. The CDR3 covers 12 residues. Germline loops: CDR1 KGHSH, CDR2 LQKENI. V was pared by 5 bases and J by 4 bases, with 8 bases between. CDR3 DNA sequence: TGTGCCAGCTCATTGGTCCTCACTGAAGCTTTCTTT. This sequence encodes CASSLVLTEAFF.

This clonotype occurred once. With a much larger clone just one base away, this may be a read error. The chain employs TRBV15 and TRBJ2-3; D gene uncertain. The CDR3 length is 13 residues. Germline CDR1 is LNHNV and CDR2 is YYDKDF (reference sequence). In DNA form, the CDR3 reads TGTGCCACCAGCAGGGGCAGGTTTGATATGCAGTATTTT. It specifies CATSRGRFDMQYF.

This clonotype was seen ten or more times. The chain combines TRBV24-1 with TRBJ2-1, with 10 bases that match TRBD2. The CDR3 contains 18 residues. The V and J ends lost 3 bases and 1 base, in that order; junction bases with no gene match: 8. From germline, CDR1 is KGHDR and CDR2 SFDVKD. The CDR3 here is CATSDPRLAGESYNEQFF. In nucleotides, the CDR3 is TGTGCCACCAGTGATCCCCGGCTAGCGGGAGAGTCCTACAATGAGCAGTTCTTC.